These 20 T cell receptor beta chains came from one sample sequenced in a study of blood T cell repertoires in COVID-19 (dated by TCRdb to about 2020). Library preparation used the immunoSEQ multiplex PCR assay. TCRdb obtained this table from immuneACCESS and retained in-frame rearrangements with V and J assigned. These tables miss some clones; where compared with another copy, unresolved V genes account for less than half of the shortfall, and the remainder is unexplained. For this sample the table gives about 430,000 clones, of which approximately 90% were detected only once. In total, the top ten clones hold 0.7% to 1% of the sample. Sequenced sample: peripheral blood. The receptors come from a man aged 18-30 years with COVID-19, enrolled during active disease.

The chain carries TRBV4-1 and TRBJ2-5; tentatively, D is TRBD2 (5 bases). V was clipped by 1 base and J by 8 bases, with 11 bases between them. The CDR3 has 13 residues. The germline V gene has CDR1 MGHRA and CDR2 YSYEKL. In nucleotides, the CDR3 is TGCGCCAGCAGCCAAGGGAGCGGCGGTACCCAGTACTTC. Translated, it gives CASSQGSGGTQYF.

The chain is built from TRBV6-5 and TRBJ2-7; possibly TRBD1 for D (6 bases). V was pared by 1 base and J by 1 base, with 14 bases between. The germline V gene has CDR1 MNHEY and CDR2 SVGAGI. The CDR3 totals 16 residues. The CDR3 bases are TGTGCCAGCAGTTACTACAGTACCCAGGGGTCCTACGAGCAGTACTTC. Amino acids: CASSYYSTQGSYEQYF.

V usage is TRBV28 and J usage is TRBJ2-7, with 9 bases lining up with TRBD1. Per the germline V gene, CDR1 is MDHEN and CDR2 is SYDVKM. There are 17 residues in the CDR3. J lost 6 bases, V lost 5 bases, and 17 bases had no gene match. The CDR3 region is CASSPSPPRDRVVEQYF. CDR3 bases: TGTGCCAGCAGTCCATCTCCCCCTCGGGACAGGGTGGTCGAGCAGTACTTC.

The chain uses TRBV6-2 or TRBV6-3 and TRBJ2-7, with a weak D call TRBD1 (5 bases). The CDR3 consists of 12 residues. Trimming cost V 6 bases and J 3 bases, with 9 bases left between them. Per the germline V gene, CDR1 is MNHEY and CDR2 is SVGEGT. The CDR3 DNA reads TGTGCCAGCAGCCTAGGGGACTACGAGCAGTACTTC. Amino acids: CASSLGDYEQYF.

V and J are TRBV19 and TRBJ2-1; weak D call: TRBD1 (5 bases). V was trimmed by 9 bases and J by 8 bases, leaving 26 bases between them. This CDR3 has 16 amino acids. Looked up from germline, CDR1 is LNHDA and CDR2 is SQIVND (reference sequence). CDR3 bases: TGTGCCAGCTCAATCGGACACATCGCCGATGGGGATGAGCAGTTCTTC. Its protein product is CASSIGHIADGDEQFF.

This clone was seen a handful of times. The CDR3 region is CATSERTSSREADTQYF. The CDR3 bases are TGTGCCACCAGTGAGAGGACTAGCTCGAGGGAGGCAGATACGCAGTATTTT. The chain recombines TRBV24-1 with TRBJ2-3, with 8 bases identical to TRBD2. This CDR3 spans 17 amino acids. V lost 4 bases and J lost 4; bases outside the gene matches: 12. The germline gives CDR1 KGHDR, CDR2 SFDVKD.

The chain is built from TRBV4-2 and TRBJ1-4; 8 bases agree with TRBD1. V lost 4 bases, J lost 6 bases, and 4 bases stayed unmatched. This CDR3 spans 14 amino acids. The germline V gene has CDR1 LGHNA and CDR2 YNFKEQ. The CDR3 loop is CASSRTGQHEKLFF. The CDR3 DNA reads as TGTGCCAGCAGCCGGACAGGGCAACATGAAAAACTGTTTTTT.

The chain couples TRBV18 to TRBJ2-5; TRBD2 might be the D (6 bases). Trimming took 2 bases from V and 4 from J, leaving 11 bases between them. The germline V gene encodes CDR1 KGHSH and CDR2 LQKENI. This CDR3 region has 14 residues. This CDR3 reads CASSPIGGIETQYF. The DNA of the CDR3 is TGTGCCAGCTCACCAATTGGAGGGATAGAGACCCAGTACTTC.

The chain joins TRBV5-6 to TRBJ2-7; D remains unclear. The CDR3 has 17 residues. The V and J ends lost 0 bases and 5 bases respectively, with 21 bases between them. CDR1 is SGHDT and CDR2 is YYEEEE in the germline V gene. CDR3 region: CASSLEVVSDTAHEQYF. CDR3 DNA: TGTGCCAGCAGCTTGGAGGTCGTCAGCGATACTGCTCACGAGCAGTACTTC.

This chain uses TRBV7-9 with TRBJ1-4, with D hard to call. CDR1 is SEHNR and CDR2 is FQNEAQ in the germline V gene (reference sequence). The CDR3 spans 13 residues. V was shortened by 5 bases and J by 14 bases, with 18 bases between the two germline ends. CDR3 DNA sequence: TGTGCCAGCAGCGAGGGAAATGCTCTAGGGCTGTTTTTT. Amino acid sequence: CASSEGNALGLFF.

The chain joins TRBV12-3 or TRBV12-4 to TRBJ1-2; 8 bases are shared with TRBD1. Trimming took 5 bases from V and 7 from J; bases not matched to a gene: 6. The CDR3 runs 13 residues. The CDR3 bases are TGTGCCAGCAGTCGCGGACAGGGCGTTGGCTACACCTTC. Protein: CASSRGQGVGYTF.

V is TRBV7-2 and J is TRBJ2-7; 8 bases are a match to TRBD2. There are 16 residues in the CDR3. V trimming: 5 bases; J trimming: 1 base; junction bases outside the gene matches: 10. Germline CDR1 is SGHTA and CDR2 is FQGNSA. CDR3 DNA sequence: TGTGCCAGCAGCCCCAATAGCGGGGTGAATTCCTACGAGCAGTACTTC. This sequence encodes CASSPNSGVNSYEQYF.

This chain joins TRBV19 and TRBJ2-6, with 9 bases that match TRBD2. V gave up 1 base and J gave up 0 bases; unmatched junction bases: 4. Germline values: CDR1 LNHDA, CDR2 SQIVND (reference sequence). This CDR3 is 18 amino acids long. In DNA form, the CDR3 reads TGTGCCAGTAGTATAGCCCTAGCGGGGAGCTCTGGGGCCAACGTCCTGACTTTC. Translation: CASSIALAGSSGANVLTF.

The chain employs TRBV6-5 and TRBJ2-7; no clear D. Between the trimmed V and J ends, which lost 0 bases and 4 bases, there was a span of 7 bases. Germline V lookup: CDR1 MNHEY, CDR2 SVGAGI. CDR3 length equals 13 residues. The CDR3 region is CASSYSDGYEQYF. In DNA, the CDR3 is TGTGCCAGCAGTTACTCCGACGGGTACGAGCAGTACTTC.

The chain combines TRBV10-1 with TRBJ2-2; D is ambiguous. The germline V gene has CDR1 WNHNN and CDR2 SYGVQD (reference sequence). CDR3 length: 13 residues. The V gene lost 9 bases and the J gene lost 0 bases, with 8 bases spanning the gap. The CDR3 DNA reads as TGCGCCAGTAGCTTTTCGAACACCGGGGAGCTGTTTTTT. It specifies CASSFSNTGELFF.

The CDR3, as DNA: TGTGCCAGCAACACAGGGGGGTCTTCCTACGAGCAGTACTTC. Its protein is CASNTGGSSYEQYF. The chain uses TRBV11-3 and TRBJ2-7; 8 nucleotides match TRBD1. The CDR3 runs to 14 residues. Looked up from germline, CDR1 is SGHNT and CDR2 is YENEEA. V lost 7 bases to trimming and J lost 1 base; unmatched junction nucleotides: 6.

The rearrangement joins TRBV5-5 to TRBJ1-1; D might be TRBD1 (6 bases). The germline V and J ends were trimmed by 4 bases and 0 bases, with 10 bases remaining between them. CDR3 length: 14 amino acids. Germline V gives CDR1 SGHKS, CDR2 YYEKEE (reference sequence). The CDR3 is CASSTGSLNTEAFF. In DNA, the CDR3 is TGTGCCAGCAGCACAGGGAGTTTGAACACTGAAGCTTTCTTT.

This chain connects TRBV13 to TRBJ1-2; D is undetermined. Germline lookup yields CDR1 PRHDT and CDR2 FYEKMQ (reference sequence). Trimming shortened V by 4 bases and J by 8 bases, and 17 bases separated the two germline ends. The length of the CDR3 is 14 residues. CDR3 bases: TGTGCCAGCAGCTCTTTGGACGCAAGCGGAGGCTACACCTTC. It is translated as CASSSLDASGGYTF.

The genes are TRBV21-1 and TRBJ1-2; TRBD1, the table's D call, was not compared with the DNA. TRBV21-1 is described as a pseudogene. CDR3 length equals 13 residues. The CDR3 region has the DNA TGTGCCAGCAGCAAAGGGGCAGGGGATGGCTACACCTTC. This codes for CASSKGAGDGYTF.

The rearrangement joins TRBV24-1 to TRBJ2-1, with 8 bases that match TRBD2. With 12 bases clipped from V and 0 bases from J, the junction kept 9 bases outside the gene matches. The CDR3 has 15 amino acids. Germline V gene sequence: CDR1 KGHDR, CDR2 SFDVKD. DNA for the CDR3: TGTGCCGCCGGGGGGGGCCAGGGCTCCTACAATGAGCAGTTCTTC. This encodes CAAGGGQGSYNEQFF.